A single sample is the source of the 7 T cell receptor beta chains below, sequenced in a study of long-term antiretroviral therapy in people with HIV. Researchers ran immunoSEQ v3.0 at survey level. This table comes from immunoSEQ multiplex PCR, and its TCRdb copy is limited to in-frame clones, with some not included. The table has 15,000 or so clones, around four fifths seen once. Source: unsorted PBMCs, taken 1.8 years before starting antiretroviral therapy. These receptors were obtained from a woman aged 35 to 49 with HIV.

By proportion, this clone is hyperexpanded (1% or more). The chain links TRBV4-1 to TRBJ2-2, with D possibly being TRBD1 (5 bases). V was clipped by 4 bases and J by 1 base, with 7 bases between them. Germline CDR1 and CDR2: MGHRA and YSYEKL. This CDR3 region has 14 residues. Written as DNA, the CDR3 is TGCGCCAGCAGCCTAGGACAGAACACCGGGGAGCTGTTTTTT. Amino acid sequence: CASSLGQNTGELFF.

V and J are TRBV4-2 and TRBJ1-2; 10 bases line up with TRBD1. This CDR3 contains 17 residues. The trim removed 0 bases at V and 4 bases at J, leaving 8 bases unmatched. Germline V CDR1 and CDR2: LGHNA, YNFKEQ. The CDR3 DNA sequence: TGTGCCAGCAGCCAAGATTTCGGGACAGGGGCCGTCTATGGCTACACCTTC. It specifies CASSQDFGTGAVYGYTF.

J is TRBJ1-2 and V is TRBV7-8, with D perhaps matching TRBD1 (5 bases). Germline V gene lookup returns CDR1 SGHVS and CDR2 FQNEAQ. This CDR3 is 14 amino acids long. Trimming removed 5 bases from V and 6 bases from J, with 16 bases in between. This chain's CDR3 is CASSQRTQADGYTF. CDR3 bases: TGTGCCAGCAGCCAACGGACACAAGCGGATGGCTACACCTTC.

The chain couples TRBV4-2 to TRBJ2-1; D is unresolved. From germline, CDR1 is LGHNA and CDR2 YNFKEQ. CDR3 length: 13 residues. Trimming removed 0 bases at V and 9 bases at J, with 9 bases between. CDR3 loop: CASSQEGPGEQFF. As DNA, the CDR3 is TGTGCCAGCAGCCAAGAAGGTCCGGGTGAGCAGTTCTTC.

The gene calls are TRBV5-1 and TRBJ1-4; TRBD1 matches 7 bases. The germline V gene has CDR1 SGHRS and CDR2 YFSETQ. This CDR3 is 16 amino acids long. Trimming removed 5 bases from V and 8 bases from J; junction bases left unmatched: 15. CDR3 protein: CASSPGVGQPLEKLFF. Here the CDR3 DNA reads TGCGCCAGCAGTCCAGGGGTGGGACAGCCTTTAGAAAAACTGTTTTTT.

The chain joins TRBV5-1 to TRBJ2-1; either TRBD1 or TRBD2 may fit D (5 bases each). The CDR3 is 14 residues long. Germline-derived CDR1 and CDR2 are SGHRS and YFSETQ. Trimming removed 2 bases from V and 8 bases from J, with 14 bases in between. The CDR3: CASSFRDGSDEQFF. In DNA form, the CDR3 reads TGCGCCAGCAGCTTCCGGGACGGCTCGGATGAGCAGTTCTTC. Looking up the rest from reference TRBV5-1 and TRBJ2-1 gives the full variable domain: KAGVTQTPRYLIKTRGQQVTLSCSPISGHRSVSWYQQTPGQGLQFLFEYFSETQRNKGNFPGRFSGRQFSNSRSEMNVSTLELGDSALYLCASSFRDGSDEQFFGPGTRLTVL.

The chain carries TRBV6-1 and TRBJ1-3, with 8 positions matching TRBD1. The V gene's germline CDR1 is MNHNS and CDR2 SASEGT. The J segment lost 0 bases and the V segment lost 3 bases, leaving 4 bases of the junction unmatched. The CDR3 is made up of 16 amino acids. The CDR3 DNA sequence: TGTGCCAGCAGTGAGAGGGGACAGGCCTCTGGAAACACCATATATTTT. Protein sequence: CASSERGQASGNTIYF.